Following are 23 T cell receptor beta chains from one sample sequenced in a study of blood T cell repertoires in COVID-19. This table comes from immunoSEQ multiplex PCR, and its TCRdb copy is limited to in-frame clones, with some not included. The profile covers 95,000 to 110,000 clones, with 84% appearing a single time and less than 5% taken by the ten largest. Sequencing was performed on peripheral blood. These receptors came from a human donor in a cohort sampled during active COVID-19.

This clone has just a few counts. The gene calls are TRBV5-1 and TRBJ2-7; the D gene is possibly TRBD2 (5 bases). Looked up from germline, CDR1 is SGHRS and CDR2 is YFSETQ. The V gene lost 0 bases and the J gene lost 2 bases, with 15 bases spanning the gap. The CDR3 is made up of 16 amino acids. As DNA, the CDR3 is TGCGCCAGCAGCTTGGCGGCGGGCTCTGGAGCCTACGAGCAGTACTTC. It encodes CASSLAAGSGAYEQYF. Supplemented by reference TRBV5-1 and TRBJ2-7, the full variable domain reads KAGVTQTPRYLIKTRGQQVTLSCSPISGHRSVSWYQQTPGQGLQFLFEYFSETQRNKGNFPGRFSGRQFSNSRSEMNVSTLELGDSALYLCASSLAAGSGAYEQYFGPGTRLTVT.

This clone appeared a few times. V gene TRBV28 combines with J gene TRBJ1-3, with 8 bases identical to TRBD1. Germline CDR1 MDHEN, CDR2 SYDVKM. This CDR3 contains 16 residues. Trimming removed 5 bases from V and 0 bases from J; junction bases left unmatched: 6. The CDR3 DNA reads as TGTGCCAGCAGTCCACACAGGGGGTTCTCTGGAAACACCATATATTTT. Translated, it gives CASSPHRGFSGNTIYF.

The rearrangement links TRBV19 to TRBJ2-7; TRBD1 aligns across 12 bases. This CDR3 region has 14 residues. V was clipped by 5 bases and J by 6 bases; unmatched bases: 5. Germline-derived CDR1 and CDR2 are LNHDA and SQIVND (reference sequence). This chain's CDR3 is CASSARDRGREQYF. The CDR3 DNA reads TGTGCCAGTAGTGCCCGGGACAGGGGGCGCGAGCAGTACTTC.

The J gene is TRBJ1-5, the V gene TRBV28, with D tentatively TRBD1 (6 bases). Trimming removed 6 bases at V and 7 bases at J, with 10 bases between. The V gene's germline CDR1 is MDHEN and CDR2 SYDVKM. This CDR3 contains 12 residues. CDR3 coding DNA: TGTGCCAGCAGCACAGGGATCCAGCCCCAGCATTTT. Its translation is CASSTGIQPQHF.

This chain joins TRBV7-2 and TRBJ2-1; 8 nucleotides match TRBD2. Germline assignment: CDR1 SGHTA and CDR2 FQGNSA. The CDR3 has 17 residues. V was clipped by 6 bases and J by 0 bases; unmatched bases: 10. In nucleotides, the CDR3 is TGTGCCAGCAGTCCCCGACAGCGGGAGTTCTCCTACAATGAGCAGTTCTTC. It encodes CASSPRQREFSYNEQFF. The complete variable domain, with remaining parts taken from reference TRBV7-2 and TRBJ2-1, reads GAGVSQSPSNKVTEKGKDVELRCDPISGHTALYWYRQSLGQGLEFLIYFQGNSAPDKSGLPSDRFSAERTGGSVSTLTIQRTQQEDSAVYLCASSPRQREFSYNEQFFGPGTRLTVL.

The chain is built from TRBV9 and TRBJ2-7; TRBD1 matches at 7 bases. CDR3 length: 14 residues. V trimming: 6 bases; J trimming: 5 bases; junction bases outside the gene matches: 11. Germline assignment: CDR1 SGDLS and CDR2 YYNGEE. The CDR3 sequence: CASTTGQDRDEQYF. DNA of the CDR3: TGTGCCAGCACCACGGGACAAGACAGGGACGAGCAGTACTTC. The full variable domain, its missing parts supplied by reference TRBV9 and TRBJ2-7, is DSGVTQTPKHLITATGQRVTLRCSPRSGDLSVYWYQQSLDQGLQFLIQYYNGEERAKGNILERFSAQQFPDLHSELNLSSLELGDSALYFCASTTGQDRDEQYFGPGTRLTVT.

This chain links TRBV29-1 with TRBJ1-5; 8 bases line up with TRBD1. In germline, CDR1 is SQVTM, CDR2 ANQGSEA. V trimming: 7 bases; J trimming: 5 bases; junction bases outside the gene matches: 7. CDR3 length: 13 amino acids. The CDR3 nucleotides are TGCAGCGGTGCGACAGGGGTGGATCAGCCCCAGCATTTT. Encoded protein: CSGATGVDQPQHF.

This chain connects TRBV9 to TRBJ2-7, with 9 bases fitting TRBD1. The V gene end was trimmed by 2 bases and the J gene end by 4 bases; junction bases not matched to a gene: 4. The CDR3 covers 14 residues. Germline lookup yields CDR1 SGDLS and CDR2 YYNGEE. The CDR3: CASSVGTGPYEQYF. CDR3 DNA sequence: TGTGCCAGCAGCGTCGGGACAGGGCCATACGAGCAGTACTTC.

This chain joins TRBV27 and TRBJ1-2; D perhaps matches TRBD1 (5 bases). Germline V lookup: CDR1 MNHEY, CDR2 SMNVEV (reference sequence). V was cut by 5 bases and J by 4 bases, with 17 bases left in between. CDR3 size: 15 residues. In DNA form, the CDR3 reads TGTGCCAGCAGTCGCGTACCGGGGGGAAGCTATGGCTACACCTTC. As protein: CASSRVPGGSYGYTF.

Here the CDR3 DNA reads TGCGCCAGCAGCTTGTGGGGCCGGAACACTGAAGCTTTCTTT. It is translated as CASSLWGRNTEAFF. The chain links TRBV5-1 to TRBJ1-1, with D maybe TRBD1 (5 bases). Looked up from germline, CDR1 is SGHRS and CDR2 is YFSETQ. This CDR3 has 14 residues. V dropped 1 base and J dropped 1 base, with 8 bases sitting between them.

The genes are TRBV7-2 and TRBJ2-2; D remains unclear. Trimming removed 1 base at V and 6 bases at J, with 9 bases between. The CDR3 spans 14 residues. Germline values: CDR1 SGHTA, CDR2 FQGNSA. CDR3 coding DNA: TGTGCCAGCAGCTTAGACGGCCGGGCCGGGGAGCTGTTTTTT. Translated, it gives CASSLDGRAGELFF.

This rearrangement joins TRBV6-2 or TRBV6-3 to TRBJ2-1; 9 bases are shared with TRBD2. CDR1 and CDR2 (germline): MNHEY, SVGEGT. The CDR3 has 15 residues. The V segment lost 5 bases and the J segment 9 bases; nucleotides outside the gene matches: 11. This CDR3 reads CASSPGLAGKGEQFF. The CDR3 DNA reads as TGTGCCAGCAGTCCAGGGCTAGCGGGAAAAGGTGAGCAGTTCTTC.

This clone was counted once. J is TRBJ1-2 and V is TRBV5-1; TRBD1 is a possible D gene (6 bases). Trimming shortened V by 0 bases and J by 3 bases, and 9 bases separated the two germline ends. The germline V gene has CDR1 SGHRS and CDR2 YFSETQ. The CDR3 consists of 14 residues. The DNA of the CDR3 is TGCGCCAGCAGCTTGGTAGGACAGCACTATGGCTACACCTTC. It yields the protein CASSLVGQHYGYTF.

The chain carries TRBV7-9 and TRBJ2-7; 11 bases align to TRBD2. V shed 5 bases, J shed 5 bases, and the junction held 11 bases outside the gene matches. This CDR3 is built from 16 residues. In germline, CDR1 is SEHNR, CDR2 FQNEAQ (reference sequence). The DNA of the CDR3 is TGTGCCAGCAGCCCCCGAACTAGCGGGAGAAACCACGAGCAGTACTTC. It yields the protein CASSPRTSGRNHEQYF.

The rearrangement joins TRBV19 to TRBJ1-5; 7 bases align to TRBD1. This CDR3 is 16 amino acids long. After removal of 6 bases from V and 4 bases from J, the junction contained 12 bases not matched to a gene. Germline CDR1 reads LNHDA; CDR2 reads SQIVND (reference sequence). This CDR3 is CASSFPRGQSNQPQHF. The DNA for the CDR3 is TGTGCCAGTAGCTTCCCCAGGGGACAGAGTAATCAGCCCCAGCATTTT.

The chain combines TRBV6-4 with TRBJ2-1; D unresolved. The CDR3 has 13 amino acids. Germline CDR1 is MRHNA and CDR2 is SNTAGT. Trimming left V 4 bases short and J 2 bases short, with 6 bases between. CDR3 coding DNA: TGTGCCAGCAGTGTTTCTGCCTACAATGAGCAGTTCTTC. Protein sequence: CASSVSAYNEQFF.

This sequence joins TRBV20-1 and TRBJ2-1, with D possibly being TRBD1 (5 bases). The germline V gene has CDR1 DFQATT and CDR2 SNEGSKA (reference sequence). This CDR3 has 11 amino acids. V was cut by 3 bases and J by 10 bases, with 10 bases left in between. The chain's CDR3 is CSASRVREQFF. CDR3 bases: TGCAGTGCTAGCAGGGTGAGAGAGCAGTTCTTC.

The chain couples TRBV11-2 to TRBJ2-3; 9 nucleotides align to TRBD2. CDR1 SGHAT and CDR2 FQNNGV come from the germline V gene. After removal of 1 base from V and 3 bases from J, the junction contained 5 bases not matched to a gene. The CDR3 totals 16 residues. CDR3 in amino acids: CASSLVPAGGTDTQYF. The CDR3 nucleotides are TGTGCCAGCAGCTTAGTACCAGCGGGAGGAACAGATACGCAGTATTTT.

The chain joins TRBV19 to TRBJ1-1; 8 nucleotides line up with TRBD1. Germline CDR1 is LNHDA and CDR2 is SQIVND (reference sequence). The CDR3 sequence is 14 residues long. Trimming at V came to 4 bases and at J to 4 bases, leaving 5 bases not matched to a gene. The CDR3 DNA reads TGTGCCAGTAGTAAGGACAGGGTGGGCACTGAAGCTTTCTTT. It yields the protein CASSKDRVGTEAFF. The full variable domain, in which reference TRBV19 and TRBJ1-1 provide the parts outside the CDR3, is DGGITQSPKYLFRKEGQNVTLSCEQNLNHDAMYWYRQDPGQGLRLIYYSQIVNDFQKGDIAEGYSVSREKKESFPLTVTSAQKNPTAFYLCASSKDRVGTEAFFGQGTRLTVV.

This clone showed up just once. Written as DNA, the CDR3 is TGTGCCAGCAGTGAATGGGCGTTACCCTACGAGCAGTACTTC. This encodes CASSEWALPYEQYF. The rearrangement joins TRBV6-1 to TRBJ2-7; D call uncertain. Looked up from germline, CDR1 is MNHNS and CDR2 is SASEGT. CDR3 length equals 14 residues. Trimming pared 2 bases from V and 2 bases from J, leaving 10 bases between.

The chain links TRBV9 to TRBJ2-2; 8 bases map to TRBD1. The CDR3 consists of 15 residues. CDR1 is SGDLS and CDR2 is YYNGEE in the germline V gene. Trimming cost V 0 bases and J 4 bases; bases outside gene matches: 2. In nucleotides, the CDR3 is TGTGCCAGCAGCGTAGCAGGGGGCGTCACCGGGGAGCTGTTTTTT. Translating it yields CASSVAGGVTGELFF.

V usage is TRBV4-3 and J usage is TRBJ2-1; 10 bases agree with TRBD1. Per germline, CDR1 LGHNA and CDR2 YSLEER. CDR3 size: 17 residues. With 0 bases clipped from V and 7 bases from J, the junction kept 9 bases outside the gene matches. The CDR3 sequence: CASSQEGTGVLGNEQFF. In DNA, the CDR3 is TGCGCCAGCAGCCAAGAAGGGACAGGGGTCCTGGGTAATGAGCAGTTCTTC.

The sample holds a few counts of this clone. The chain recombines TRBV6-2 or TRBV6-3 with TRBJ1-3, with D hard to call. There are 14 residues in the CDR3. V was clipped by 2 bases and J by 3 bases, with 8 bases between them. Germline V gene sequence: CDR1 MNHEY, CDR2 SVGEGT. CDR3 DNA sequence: TGTGCCAGCAGTTACCCGGCGGATGGAAACACCATATATTTT. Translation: CASSYPADGNTIYF.